This TCR beta chain is from a study of blood T cell repertoires in COVID-19 (dated by TCRdb to the early 2020s). In terms of the full investigation: Samples covering the acute and convalescent phases of COVID-19 were provided by collaborators in the United States, Italy and Spain. The prospective study material was composed of cDNA or gDNA derived from T cells, B-cell-depleted T cells, or PBMCs. The dataset comprised deeply sampled blood TCRbeta repertoires from subjects exposed to, actively infected with, or recovered from COVID-19. The repertoires were made available in a free public database intended to serve as a resource for research on the immune response to SARS-CoV-2. Samples were obtained from the ongoing ImmuneRACE study (first 160 participants) and from 1,254 subjects provided by 6 global collaborators. Sample metadata almost always included a de-identified subject ID, COVID-19 status, age in years and sex. HLA class I and class II types, where available, came from metadata supplied by the sample provider rather than from assay-based typing.

TCRbeta CDR3 regions were amplified from genomic DNA using the immunoSEQ Assay, a bias-controlled multiplex PCR. Processing in the source paper ran as follows. Within the assay, amplification of reference gene primers was used to estimate how many nucleated cells each sample contained. Sequence reads were collapsed and filtered to measure the absolute abundance of every unique TCRbeta CDR3 rearrangement. Productive Simpson clonality was computed per sample as the square root of Simpson's diversity index over productive rearrangements. This is the immuneACCESS table as TCRdb keeps it, with only in-frame sequences that have V and J called. A part of the clones is gone; compared with another copy, unresolved V genes explain less than half, and the rest is unexplained. V, J and clone size reflect that table, while D and trimming were determined from the DNA. For this sample there are 150,000 to 250,000 clones; 84% appear just once. The ten largest account for 6.5% to 9.5% of the sample.

The V end gives up 4 bases and the J end 10 bases, leaving 7 bases in the junction not matched to a gene. Reading the germline V gene gives CDR1 SGHRS and CDR2 YFSETQ. From the cysteine up to the phenylalanine, the CDR3 has a length of 14 residues. Here the CDR3 DNA is all that survives: 42 bases in frame from base 1. Participants in the prospective study were aged roughly 18 to 90 years, lived in about two dozen United States geographic areas, and enrolled through a virtual design. To assign participants to cohorts, the prospective study relied on clinical history that participants themselves reported in a screening survey and a study questionnaire. Recovered participants in ImmuneRACE Cohort 3 were defined as having two consecutive negative NP/OP PCR tests, clearance from a healthcare professional, or resolution of symptoms. In the prospective study, mobile phlebotomists collected whole blood, serum and a nasopharyngeal or oropharyngeal swab from each participant. Prospective study participants could optionally give additional blood draws and questionnaires over an approximately two-month period. Before DNA extraction, prospective study blood samples were shipped either frozen or at room temperature.

Regarding this clone: Its cognate antigen has yet to be identified. The input lacks base qualities; no much larger clone sits a single base away.

Study-level results and caveats: The amount of clinical and demographic metadata varied by source and participant and was provided uncurated.

Sequenced input: PBMCs or T cells enriched from blood (not recorded which). Here the chain combines TRBV5-1 and TRBJ1-4, with 10 bases in between that match TRBD1. The receptor was derived from a man aged 35 to 55 who had recovered from COVID-19. DNA sequence: TGCGCCAGCAGCGGGACAGGGGAGGACTTAAAACTGTTTTTT. This yields the protein CASSGTGEDLKLFF.